This is a list of T cell receptor beta chains from one sample in a study of a mutant IDH1 vaccine in newly diagnosed glioma. Data came from immunoSEQ multiplex PCR; TCRdb stores just in-frame clones and leaves some out. The sample includes roughly 38,000 clones, about 80% of them seen just once. What these receptors recognize is not known. Sample: PBMCs, taken from a glioma patient whose treatment included an IDH1 peptide vaccine. The receptors stem from a man in his late teens or twenties with glioma. Some clones in this sample may be carry-over from other donors' samples. The CDR3 runs from the conserved cysteine through the conserved F or W. A D gene is named only where the DNA matches it firmly. Some rows have no size entry. The others give once, few or many, or a class for an expanded clone.

-	TRBV6-5	TRBJ2-5	-	TGTGCCAGCAGTACTTGGGAATCTGAGACCCAGTACTTC	CASSTWESETQYF
-	TRBV6-5	TRBJ2-3	-	TGTGCCAGCAGTTACAGAAGTGGCACAGATACGCAGTATTTT	CASSYRSGTDTQYF
-	TRBV5-1	TRBJ1-4	TRBD1	TGCGCCAGCAGTCAAACAGGGGGTTGGACTAATGAAAAACTGTTTTTT	CASSQTGGWTNEKLFF
-	TRBV7-9	TRBJ2-6	-	TGTGCCAGCAGTCTAAGCCGCTCTGGGGCCAACGTCCTGACTTTC	CASSLSRSGANVLTF
once	TRBV28	TRBJ1-1	-	TGTGCCAGCGGTCCGGCCAGGGCTTTCTTT	CASGPARAFF
-	TRBV2	TRBJ2-5	-	TGTGCCAGCAAACGGGGCCAAGAGACCCAGTACTTC	CASKRGQETQYF
-	TRBV6-1	TRBJ1-2	TRBD1	TGTGCCAGCCTCCGAGGGGGCCTCTATGGCTACACCTTC	CASLRGGLYGYTF
medium-sized	TRBV12-1	TRBJ2-3	-	TGTGCCAGCAGCTTGAGGTGGGACAGGGACGGAGATACGCAGTATTTT	CASSLRWDRDGDTQYF
-	TRBV6-5	TRBJ2-6	-	TGTGCCAGCAGTTACTCGAGTCATGGGGCCAACGTCCTGACTTTC	CASSYSSHGANVLTF
-	TRBV4-3	TRBJ2-2	-	TGCGCCAGCAGCCCGCAGACAGGTAGAAGCACCGGGGAGCTGTTTTTT	CASSPQTGRSTGELFF
-	TRBV7-9	TRBJ2-7	TRBD1	TGTGCCAGCAGCCCCCCCCATTTGGGGACAGGGGGTATCAACGAGCAGTACTTC	CASSPPHLGTGGINEQYF
-	TRBV29-1	TRBJ2-7	-	TGCAGCGTTGTTTCCGGGAGCACCTACGAGCAGTACTTC	CSVVSGSTYEQYF
-	TRBV7-8	TRBJ1-1	-	TGTGCCAGCAGCCCAGCGACAGACATGGGCATGATCACTGAAGCTTTCTTT	CASSPATDMGMITEAFF
-	TRBV7-2	TRBJ2-7	TRBD1	TGTGCCAGCAGCTTAACCCGGGACAGGAGGGAATACGAGCAGTACTTC	CASSLTRDRREYEQYF
-	TRBV19	TRBJ2-3	TRBD2	TGTGCCAGTAGCCCCCTAACGGGGGGTAGCGATACGCAGTATTTT	CASSPLTGGSDTQYF
-	TRBV5-1	TRBJ2-2	TRBD1	TGCGCCAGCAGACGACAAGGACAGGGGGCGATGACCGGGGAGCTGTTTTTT	CASRRQGQGAMTGELFF
once	TRBV7-9	TRBJ1-1	-	TGTGCCAGCAGCTTAGTCATGAACACTGAAGCTTTCTTT	CASSLVMNTEAFF
-	TRBV5-6	TRBJ1-2	-	TGTGCCAGCAGCTTGGGAATGGGGTTGACAGTCGGCTACACCTTC	CASSLGMGLTVGYTF
-	TRBV5-7	TRBJ2-7	TRBD2	TGTGCCAGCAGCTTTAACTCATTCAGCGGGAACCCTTCCTACGAGCAGTACTTC	CASSFNSFSGNPSYEQYF
once	TRBV28	TRBJ2-1	TRBD2	TGTGCCAGCAGTTTATTTCTCTTTTCGCGGACTAGCGGGAATGAGCAGTTCTTC	CASSLFLFSRTSGNEQFF
-	TRBV27	TRBJ2-5	TRBD2	TGTGCCAGCAGTCCAAGCGGGAGCCCAGAGACCCAGTACTTC	CASSPSGSPETQYF
-	TRBV4-2	TRBJ1-4	TRBD1	TGTGCCAGCAGTCGGACAGGACTCAATGAAAAACTGTTTTTT	CASSRTGLNEKLFF
-	TRBV27	TRBJ1-5	-	TGTGCCAGCAGTTTGGGGGGGCCCAATCAGCCCCAGCATTTT	CASSLGGPNQPQHF
-	TRBV6-1	TRBJ1-4	-	TGTGCCAGCAGTCAAGGTAACAGGGCGTCCAGACTGTTTTTT	CASSQGNRASRLFF
-	TRBV6-1	TRBJ2-5	TRBD1	TGTGCCAGCGGACAGGAAGAGACCCAGTACTTC	CASGQEETQYF
-	TRBV7-2	TRBJ1-1	-	TGTGCCAGCAGCTTAGGTACGGGACACCCGAACACTGAAGCTTTCTTT	CASSLGTGHPNTEAFF
-	TRBV7-9	TRBJ1-3	-	TGTGCCAGCAGCTTGACGGGGTTTTTAGGAAACACCATATATTTT	CASSLTGFLGNTIYF
-	TRBV5-4	TRBJ1-1	-	TGTGCCAGCAGCAAACAGGCGAACACTGAAGCTTTCTTT	CASSKQANTEAFF
-	TRBV7-8	TRBJ1-1	-	TGTGCCAGCAGCTCTCTCCCGGTGGACAGCCAGGGACGAGCTTTCTTT	CASSSLPVDSQGRAFF
once	TRBV29-1	TRBJ2-5	-	TGCAGCGTTGGAGAACGGTCCCAAGAGACCCAGTACTTC	CSVGERSQETQYF
-	TRBV7-7	TRBJ1-6	-	TGTGCTAGCAGCTTAGGCACAGATAGCTCCTATAATTCACCCCTCCACTTT	CASSLGTDSSYNSPLHF
-	TRBV18	TRBJ1-6	-	TGTGCCAGCTCACCACCTCCCAGGGTCCGAAACTATAATTCACCCCTCCACTTT	CASSPPPRVRNYNSPLHF
-	TRBV7-7	TRBJ1-1	TRBD1	TGTGCTAGCAGCTCAGCCGGGACAGCTGAAGCTTTCTTT	CASSSAGTAEAFF
-	TRBV6-5	TRBJ1-3	-	TGTGCCAGCAGTTACCAGTCAGGGGTGGGAAACACCATATATTTT	CASSYQSGVGNTIYF
-	TRBV5-6	TRBJ2-7	TRBD1	TGTGCCAGCAGTTTCCCCGGGACAGGGTTAGTCTACGAGCAGTACTTC	CASSFPGTGLVYEQYF
once	TRBV12-5	TRBJ1-1	TRBD1	TGTGCTAGTGCCAAGGGACAGGACTACACTGAAGCTTTCTTT	CASAKGQDYTEAFF